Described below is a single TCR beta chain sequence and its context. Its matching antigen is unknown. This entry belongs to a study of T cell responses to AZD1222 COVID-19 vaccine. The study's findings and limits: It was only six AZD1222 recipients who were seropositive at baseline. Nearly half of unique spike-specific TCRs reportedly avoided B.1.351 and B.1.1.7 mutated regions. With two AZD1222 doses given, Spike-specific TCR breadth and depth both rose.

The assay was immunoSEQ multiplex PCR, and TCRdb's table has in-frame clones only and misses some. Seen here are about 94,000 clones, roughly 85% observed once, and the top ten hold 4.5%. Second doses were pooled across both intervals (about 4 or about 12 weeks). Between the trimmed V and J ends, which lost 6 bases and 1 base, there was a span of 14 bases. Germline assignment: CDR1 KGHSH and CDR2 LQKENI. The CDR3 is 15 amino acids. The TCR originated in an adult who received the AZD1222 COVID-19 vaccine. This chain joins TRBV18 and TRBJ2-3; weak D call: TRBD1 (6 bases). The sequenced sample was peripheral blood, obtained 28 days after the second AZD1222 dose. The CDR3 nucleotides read TGTGCCAGCTCCGTCGGAGCAGGGGGCACAGATACGCAGTATTTT. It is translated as CASSVGAGGTDTQYF.